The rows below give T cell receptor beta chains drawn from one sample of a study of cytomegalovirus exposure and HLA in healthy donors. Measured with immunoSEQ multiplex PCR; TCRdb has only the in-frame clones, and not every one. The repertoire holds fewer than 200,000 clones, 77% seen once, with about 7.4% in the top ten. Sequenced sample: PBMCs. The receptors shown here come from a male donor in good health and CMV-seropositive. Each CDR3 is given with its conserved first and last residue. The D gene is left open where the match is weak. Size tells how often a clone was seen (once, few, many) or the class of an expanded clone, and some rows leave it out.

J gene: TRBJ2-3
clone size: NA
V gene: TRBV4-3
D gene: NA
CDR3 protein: CASSQDERGLGSTDTQYF
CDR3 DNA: TGCGCCAGCAGCCAAGATGAACGGGGACTCGGAAGCACAGATACGCAGTATTTT

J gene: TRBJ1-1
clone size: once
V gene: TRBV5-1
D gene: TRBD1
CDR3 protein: CASSLDGTGRNTEAFF
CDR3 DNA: TGCGCCAGCAGCTTGGATGGGACAGGGAGAAATACTGAAGCTTTCTTT

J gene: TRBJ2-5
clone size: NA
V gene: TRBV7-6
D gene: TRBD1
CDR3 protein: CASGTDQETQYF
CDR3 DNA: TGTGCCAGCGGGACAGATCAAGAGACCCAGTACTTC

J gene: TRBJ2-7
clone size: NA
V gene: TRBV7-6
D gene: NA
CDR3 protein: CASSPGDGPYEQYF
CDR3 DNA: TGTGCCAGCAGCCCAGGGGACGGACCCTACGAGCAGTACTTC

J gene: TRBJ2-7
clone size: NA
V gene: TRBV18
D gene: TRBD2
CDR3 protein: CASSPSGGYEQYF
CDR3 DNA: TGTGCCAGCTCACCAAGCGGGGGTTACGAGCAGTACTTC

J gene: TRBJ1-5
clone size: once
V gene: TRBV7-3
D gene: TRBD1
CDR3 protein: CASSLRQGQPQHF
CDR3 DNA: TGTGCCAGCAGCTTGCGACAGGGGCAGCCCCAGCATTTT

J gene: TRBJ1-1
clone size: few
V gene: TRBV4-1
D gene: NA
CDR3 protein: CASSRPRNTEAFF
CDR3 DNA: TGCGCCAGCAGCCGTCCCAGGAACACTGAAGCTTTCTTT

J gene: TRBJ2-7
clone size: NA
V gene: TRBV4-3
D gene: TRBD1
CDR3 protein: CASSQGTGKRYEQYF
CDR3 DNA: TGCGCCAGCAGCCAAGGGACAGGAAAACGCTACGAGCAGTACTTC

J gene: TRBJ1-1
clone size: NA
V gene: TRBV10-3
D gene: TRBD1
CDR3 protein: CAISRPGQGITEAFF
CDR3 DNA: TGTGCCATCAGTCGACCCGGACAGGGGATCACTGAAGCTTTCTTT

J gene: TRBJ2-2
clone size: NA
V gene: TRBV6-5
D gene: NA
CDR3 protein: CASTPLGRDTGELFF
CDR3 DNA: TGTGCCAGCACCCCGTTAGGCCGGGACACCGGGGAGCTGTTTTTT

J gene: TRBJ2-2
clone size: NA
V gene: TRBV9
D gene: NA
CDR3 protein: CASSVVRGPGVTGELFF
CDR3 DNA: TGTGCCAGCAGCGTAGTGAGGGGACCGGGGGTCACCGGGGAGCTGTTTTTT

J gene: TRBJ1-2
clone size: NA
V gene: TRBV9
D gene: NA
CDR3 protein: CASSVELGSNYGYTF
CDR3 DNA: TGTGCCAGCAGCGTAGAGTTGGGGAGTAACTATGGCTACACCTTC

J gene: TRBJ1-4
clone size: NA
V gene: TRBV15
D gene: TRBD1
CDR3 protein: CATSGSGGKGEKLFF
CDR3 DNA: TGTGCCACCAGCGGATCAGGGGGTAAAGGTGAAAAACTGTTTTTT

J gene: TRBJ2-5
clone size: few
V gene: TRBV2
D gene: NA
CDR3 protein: CASSDSQPETQYF
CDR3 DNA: TGTGCCAGCAGTGATAGCCAACCAGAGACCCAGTACTTC

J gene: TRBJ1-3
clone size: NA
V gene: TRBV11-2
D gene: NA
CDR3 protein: CASSPPGSGNTIYF
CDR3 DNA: TGTGCCAGCAGCCCCCCAGGATCTGGAAACACCATATATTTT

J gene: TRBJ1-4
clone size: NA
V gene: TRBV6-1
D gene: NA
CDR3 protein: CASSEAGGVLEKLFF
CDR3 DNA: TGTGCCAGCAGTGAAGCAGGAGGGGTCCTAGAAAAACTGTTTTTT

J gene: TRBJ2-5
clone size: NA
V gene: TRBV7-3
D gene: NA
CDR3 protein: CASSPDSVGETQYF
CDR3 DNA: TGTGCCAGCAGCCCCGACTCGGTAGGAGAGACCCAGTACTTC

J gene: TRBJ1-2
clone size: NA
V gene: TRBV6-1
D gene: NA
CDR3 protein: CASSAQLGGYTF
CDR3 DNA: TGTGCCAGCAGTGCCCAACTGGGCGGCTACACCTTC

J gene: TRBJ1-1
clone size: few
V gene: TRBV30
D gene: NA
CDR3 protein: CAWIRGVGTEAFF
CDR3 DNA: TGTGCCTGGATCAGGGGCGTCGGCACTGAAGCTTTCTTT

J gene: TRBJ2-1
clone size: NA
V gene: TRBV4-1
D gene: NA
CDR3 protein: CASSQDGGSNEQFF
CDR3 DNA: TGCGCCAGCAGCCAAGATGGGGGGAGCAATGAGCAGTTCTTC

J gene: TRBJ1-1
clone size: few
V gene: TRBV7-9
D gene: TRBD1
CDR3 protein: CASSLAGDRAEAFF
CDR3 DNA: TGTGCCAGCAGCTTAGCGGGTGACAGGGCTGAAGCTTTCTTT

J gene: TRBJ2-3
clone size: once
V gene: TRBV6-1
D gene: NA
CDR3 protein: CASVTFSTDTQYF
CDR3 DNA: TGTGCCAGCGTAACATTCAGCACAGATACGCAGTATTTT

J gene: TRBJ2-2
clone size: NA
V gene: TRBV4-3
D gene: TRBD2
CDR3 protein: CASSHTPSGGPGELFF
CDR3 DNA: TGCGCCAGCAGCCACACCCCAAGCGGGGGTCCCGGGGAGCTGTTTTTT

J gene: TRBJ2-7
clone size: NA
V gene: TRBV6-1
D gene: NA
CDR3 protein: CASSGHMSGEQYF
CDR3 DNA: TGTGCCAGCAGTGGGCACATGTCGGGGGAGCAGTACTTC

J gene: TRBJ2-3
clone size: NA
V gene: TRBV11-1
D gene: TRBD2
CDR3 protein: CASSLAGDTDTQYF
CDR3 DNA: TGTGCCAGCAGCCTCGCGGGAGACACAGATACGCAGTATTTT

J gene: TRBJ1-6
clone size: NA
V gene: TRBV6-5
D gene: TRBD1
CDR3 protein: CASSYSAGGGNPPLHF
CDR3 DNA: TGTGCCAGCAGTTACTCGGCAGGGGGCGGTAACCCACCCCTCCACTTT

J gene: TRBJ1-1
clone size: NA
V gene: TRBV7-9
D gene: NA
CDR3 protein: CASSSGIPQQTEAFF
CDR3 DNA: TGTGCCAGCAGCTCAGGGATCCCCCAACAGACTGAAGCTTTCTTT

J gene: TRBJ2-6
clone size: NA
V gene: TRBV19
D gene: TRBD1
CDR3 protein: CASSITGTGGSGANVLTF
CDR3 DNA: TGTGCCAGTAGTATTACCGGGACAGGGGGCTCTGGGGCCAACGTCCTGACTTTC

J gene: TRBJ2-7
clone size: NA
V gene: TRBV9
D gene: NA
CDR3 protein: CASSPRLAGYEQYF
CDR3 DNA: TGTGCCAGCAGCCCTCGCCTCGCCGGCTACGAGCAGTACTTC